The 6 T cell receptor beta chains below come from one sample, sequenced in a study of early T cells in non-severe SARS-CoV-2 infection. In TCRdb, the 5' RACE reads were re-called with MiXCR into one record per CDR3 protein. The top ten clones hold roughly 4.2% of a sample with more than 65,000 distinct CDR3 sequences, approximately 14% of them seen once. Specimen: whole blood, collected at baseline. Receptors were obtained from an adult who was a healthcare worker with PCR-confirmed SARS-CoV-2 infection or an uninfected control (not recorded which).

The chain uses TRBV28 and TRBJ2-1; no clear D gene. The V gene lost 3 bases and the J gene lost 9 bases, with 18 bases spanning the gap. This CDR3 is 15 amino acids long. Per germline, CDR1 MDHEN and CDR2 SYDVKM. The chain's CDR3 is CASSFLDPNWGEQFF. CDR3 DNA: TGTGCCAGCAGTTTTCTGGACCCGAACTGGGGTGAGCAGTTCTTC. Variable domain in full (rest from reference TRBV28 and TRBJ2-1): DVKVTQSSRYLVKRTGEKVFLECVQDMDHENMFWYRQDPGLGLRLIYFSYDVKMKEKGDIPEGYSVSREKKERFSLILESASTNQTSMYLCASSFLDPNWGEQFFGPGTRLTVL.

This clonotype came up many times. Written as DNA, the CDR3 is TGTGCCAGCAGTTTAGGGAGCGGGGTGAAGGATACGCAGTATTTT. It specifies CASSLGSGVKDTQYF. The V call is TRBV27, the J call TRBJ2-3; 7 bases align to TRBD2. This CDR3 region has 15 residues. With 2 bases clipped from V and 6 bases from J, the junction kept 8 bases outside the gene matches. Germline CDR1 and CDR2: MNHEY and SMNVEV (reference sequence).

The chain carries TRBV28 and TRBJ1-5, with 9 bases lining up with TRBD1. V shed 6 bases and J 5 bases; nucleotides not matched to a gene: 5. Germline V gene sequence: CDR1 MDHEN, CDR2 SYDVKM. The CDR3 runs to 14 residues. The CDR3 coding sequence is TGTGCCAGCAGCTCGACAGGGGGGCATCAGCCCCAGCATTTT. It specifies CASSSTGGHQPQHF.

This rearrangement joins TRBV2 to TRBJ2-2; D call uncertain. V was clipped by 8 bases and J by 0 bases, with 10 bases between them. Germline CDR1 reads SNHLY; CDR2 reads FYNNEI. The CDR3 totals 14 residues. CDR3 coding DNA: TGTGCCAGCTTGAGGTGGCCGAACACCGGGGAGCTGTTTTTT. Translation gives CASLRWPNTGELFF.

The genes are TRBV10-3 and TRBJ1-6; D call uncertain. CDR1 is ENHRY, CDR2 SYGVKD, per germline. This CDR3 region has 12 residues. V lost 3 bases, J lost 7 bases, and 4 bases lay in between. CDR3 sequence reads: CAISEGNSPLHF. CDR3 in DNA: TGTGCCATCAGTGAAGGAAATTCACCCCTCCACTTT.

Only a few counts were recorded for this clonotype. This chain joins TRBV20-1 and TRBJ2-3; D not resolved. The germline V and J ends were trimmed by 6 bases and 1 base, with 14 bases remaining between them. CDR3 length equals 14 residues. In germline, CDR1 is DFQATT, CDR2 SNEGSKA (reference sequence). The CDR3 spells CSAPPHAGTDTQYF. CDR3 coding DNA: TGCAGTGCCCCGCCACACGCAGGCACAGATACGCAGTATTTT.